Below are 5 T cell receptor beta chains sequenced from a single sample in a study of blood T cell repertoires in COVID-19. Sequenced by immunoSEQ multiplex PCR; TCRdb stores in-frame clones only, minus some. The table has about 180,000 clones, over 70% seen once. The sequenced material came from peripheral blood. The source of these receptors is a woman in her thirties or forties with COVID-19, enrolled during active disease.

This chain uses TRBV6-4 with TRBJ2-7; the match to TRBD2 covers 13 bases. CDR3 size: 15 residues. Germline V gene sequence: CDR1 MRHNA, CDR2 SNTAGT. Trimming removed 6 bases from V and 3 bases from J; junction bases left unmatched: 5. The DNA for the CDR3 is TGTGCCAGCAGCCCCGGGACTAGCGGGAACTACGAGCAGTACTTC. It codes for CASSPGTSGNYEQYF.

The V and J genes are TRBV6-5 and TRBJ2-4; 9 positions agree with TRBD1. The V and J ends lost 5 bases and 5 bases, in that order; junction bases with no gene match: 4. This CDR3 has 14 residues. CDR1 and CDR2 (germline): MNHEY, SVGAGI. The CDR3 here is CASSRTGAQNIQYF. The CDR3 DNA reads TGTGCCAGCAGTCGGACAGGGGCGCAAAACATTCAGTACTTC.

The V call is TRBV3-1 (or the pseudogene TRBV3-2), the J call TRBJ2-7, with D maybe TRBD2 (5 bases). V shed 0 bases and J shed 4 bases, with 16 bases lying between them. CDR3 length: 16 residues. Germline V gene data show CDR1 as LGHDT and CDR2 as YNNKEL (reference sequence). The chain's CDR3 is CASSQDRGLTAYEQYF. The CDR3 DNA sequence: TGTGCCAGCAGCCAAGATCGAGGACTTACCGCATACGAGCAGTACTTC.

The rearrangement links TRBV5-1 to TRBJ2-7; TRBD2 might be the D (6 bases). The CDR3 is made up of 14 amino acids. Trimming left V 2 bases short and J 0 bases short, with 9 bases between. CDR1 is SGHRS, CDR2 YFSETQ, per germline. The CDR3 DNA follows: TGCGCCAGCAGCTTTGGAGGGAGCTCCTACGAGCAGTACTTC. Protein: CASSFGGSSYEQYF.

The chain joins TRBV27 to TRBJ2-7; 9 bases agree with TRBD1. V was pared by 5 bases and J by 3 bases, with 8 bases of the junction left unmatched. Germline V gene data show CDR1 as MNHEY and CDR2 as SMNVEV (reference sequence). This CDR3 is 15 amino acids long. CDR3 protein: CASSRYGTGNYEQYF. Written as DNA, the CDR3 is TGTGCCAGCAGTCGTTACGGGACAGGGAACTACGAGCAGTACTTC.